This T cell receptor beta chain was found in a study of shared clonotypes between healthy human individuals. General study results and limits: Shared clonotypes: approximately 4.5% naive CD4, around 4% naive CD8, about 2.5% memory CD4, about 0.41% memory CD8.

Authors' processing steps: Quality scores were absent from the junction-only immunoSEQ sequences, so filtering differed. Profiling relied on immunoSEQ multiplex PCR, and the TCRdb table lists in-frame clones only, not all of them. D and trimming come from the DNA, and the V and J calls and clone size come from that table. The sample lists about 1 million clones; 65% to 75% were seen once. Note on this clone: What it recognizes is unknown.

CDR1 and CDR2 from the germline V gene are KGHSH and LQKENI. V lost 6 bases, J lost 1 base, and 13 bases lay in between. This CDR3 spans 14 amino acids. The TCR comes from a man younger than 35 in good health. This chain links TRBV18 with TRBJ2-7; TRBD1 might be the D (6 bases). Sample: memory CD4+ T cells sorted from blood. Subset noted: CD45RA-negative fraction. The CDR3 DNA reads TGTGCCAGCTCCTCGGGTGGACAGTCCTACGAGCAGTACTTC. Amino acid sequence: CASSSGGQSYEQYF.